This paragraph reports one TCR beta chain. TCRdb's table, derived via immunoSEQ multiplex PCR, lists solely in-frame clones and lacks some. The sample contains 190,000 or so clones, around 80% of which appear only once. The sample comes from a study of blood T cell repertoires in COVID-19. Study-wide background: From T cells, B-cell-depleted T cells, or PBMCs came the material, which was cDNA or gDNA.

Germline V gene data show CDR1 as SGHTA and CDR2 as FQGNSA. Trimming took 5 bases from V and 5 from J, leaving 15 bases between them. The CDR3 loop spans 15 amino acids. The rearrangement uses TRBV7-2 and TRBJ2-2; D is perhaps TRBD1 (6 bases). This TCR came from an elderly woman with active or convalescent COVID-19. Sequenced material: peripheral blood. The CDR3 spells CASSLRQVRTGELFF. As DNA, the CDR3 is TGTGCCAGCAGCCTACGACAGGTGCGAACCGGGGAGCTGTTTTTT. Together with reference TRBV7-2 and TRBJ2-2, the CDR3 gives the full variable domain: GAGVSQSPSNKVTEKGKDVELRCDPISGHTALYWYRQSLGQGLEFLIYFQGNSAPDKSGLPSDRFSAERTGGSVSTLTIQRTQQEDSAVYLCASSLRQVRTGELFFGEGSRLTVL.